The TCR beta chain under discussion was sequenced for a study of Graves' ophthalmopathy and Graves' hyperthyroidism. Amplification of TCR beta CDR3 regions used RNA transcripts. Investigators did first-round RT-PCR with HTBI primers, then second-round multiplex PCR. In TCRdb, the multiplex PCR reads were re-called with MiXCR into one record per CDR3 protein. The repertoire holds around 1.1 million distinct CDR3 sequences, with about two fifths as singletons. This clonotype occurred a few times. Diagnoses were established from clinical symptoms, serum thyroxine, TRAb, thyroid ultrasound and orbital computed tomography. The sequence derives from an adult man with Graves' hyperthyroidism. What was sequenced was peripheral blood or thyroid tissue (not recorded which).

The chain's CDR3 is CATSRPGYEGQETQYF. The CDR3 DNA reads as TGTGCCACCAGCAGACCGGGCTACGAGGGCCAAGAGACCCAGTACTTC. The V call is TRBV15, the J call TRBJ2-5; a possible D gene is TRBD2 (5 bases). The V end was cut by 2 bases, the J end by 1 base, with 14 bases between. The CDR3 length is 16 residues. Looked up from germline, CDR1 is LNHNV and CDR2 is YYDKDF (reference sequence).